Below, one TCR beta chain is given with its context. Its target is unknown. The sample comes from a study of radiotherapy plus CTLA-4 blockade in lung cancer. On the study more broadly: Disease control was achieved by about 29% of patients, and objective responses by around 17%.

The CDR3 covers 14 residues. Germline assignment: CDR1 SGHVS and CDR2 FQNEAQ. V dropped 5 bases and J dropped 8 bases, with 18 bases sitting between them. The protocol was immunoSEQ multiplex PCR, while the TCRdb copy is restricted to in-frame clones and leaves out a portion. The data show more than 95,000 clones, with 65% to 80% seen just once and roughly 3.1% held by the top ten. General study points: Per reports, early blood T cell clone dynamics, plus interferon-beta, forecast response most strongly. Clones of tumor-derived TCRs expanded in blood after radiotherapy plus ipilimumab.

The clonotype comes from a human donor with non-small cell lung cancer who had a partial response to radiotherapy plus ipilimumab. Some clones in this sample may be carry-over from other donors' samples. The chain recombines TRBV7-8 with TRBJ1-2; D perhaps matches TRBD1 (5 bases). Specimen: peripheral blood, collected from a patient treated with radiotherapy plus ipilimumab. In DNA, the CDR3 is TGTGCCAGCAGCACAGGACCTCCCCTGGGAGGCTACACCTTC. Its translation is CASSTGPPLGGYTF.